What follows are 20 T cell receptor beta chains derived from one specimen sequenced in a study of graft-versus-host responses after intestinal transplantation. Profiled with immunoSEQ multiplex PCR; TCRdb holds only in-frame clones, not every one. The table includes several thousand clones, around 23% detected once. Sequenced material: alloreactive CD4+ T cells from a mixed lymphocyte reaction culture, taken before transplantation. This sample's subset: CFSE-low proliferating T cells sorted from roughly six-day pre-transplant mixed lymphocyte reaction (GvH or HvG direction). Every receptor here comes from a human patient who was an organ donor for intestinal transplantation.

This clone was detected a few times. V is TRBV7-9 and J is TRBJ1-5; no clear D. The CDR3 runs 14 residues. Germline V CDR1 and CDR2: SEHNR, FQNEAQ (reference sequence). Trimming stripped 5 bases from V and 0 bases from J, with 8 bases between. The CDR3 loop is CASSMTLSNQPQHF. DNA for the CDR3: TGTGCCAGCAGCATGACGCTTAGCAATCAGCCCCAGCATTTT.

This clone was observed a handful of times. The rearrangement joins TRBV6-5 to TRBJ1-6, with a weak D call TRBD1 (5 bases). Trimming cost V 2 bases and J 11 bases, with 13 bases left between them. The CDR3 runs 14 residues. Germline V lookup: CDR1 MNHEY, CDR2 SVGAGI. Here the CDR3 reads CASSYRGGSAPLHF. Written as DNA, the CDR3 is TGTGCCAGCAGTTACAGGGGCGGGTCTGCACCCCTCCACTTT.

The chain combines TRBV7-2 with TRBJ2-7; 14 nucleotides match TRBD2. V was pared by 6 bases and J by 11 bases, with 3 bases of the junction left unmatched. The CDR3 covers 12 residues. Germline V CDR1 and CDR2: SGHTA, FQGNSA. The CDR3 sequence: CASSLGLAGEYF. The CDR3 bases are TGTGCCAGCAGTTTGGGACTAGCGGGAGAGTACTTC.

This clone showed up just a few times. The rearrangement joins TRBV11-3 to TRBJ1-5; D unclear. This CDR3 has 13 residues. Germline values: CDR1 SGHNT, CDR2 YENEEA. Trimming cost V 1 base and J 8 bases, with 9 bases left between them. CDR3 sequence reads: CASSLVREEPQHF. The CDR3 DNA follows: TGTGCCAGCAGCTTAGTTCGGGAGGAGCCCCAGCATTTT. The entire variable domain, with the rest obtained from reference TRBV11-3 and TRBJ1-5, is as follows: EAGVVQSPRYKIIEKKQPVAFWCNPISGHNTLYWYLQNLGQGPELLIRYENEEAVDDSQLPKDRFSAERLKGVDSTLKIQPAELGDSAVYLCASSLVREEPQHFGDGTRLSIL.

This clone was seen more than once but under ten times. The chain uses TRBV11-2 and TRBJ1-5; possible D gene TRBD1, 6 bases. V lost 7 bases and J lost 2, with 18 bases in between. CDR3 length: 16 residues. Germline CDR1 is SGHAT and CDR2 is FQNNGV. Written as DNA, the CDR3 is TGTGCCAGCAAGAAACGACAGGCGTGGGGCAATCAGCCCCAGCATTTT. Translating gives CASKKRQAWGNQPQHF.

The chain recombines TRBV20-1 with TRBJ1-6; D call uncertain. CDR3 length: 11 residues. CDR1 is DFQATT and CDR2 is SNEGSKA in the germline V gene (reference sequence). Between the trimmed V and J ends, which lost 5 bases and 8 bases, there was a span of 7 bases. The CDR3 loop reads CSARHYSPLHF. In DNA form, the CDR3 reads TGCAGTGCTCGACATTATTCACCCCTCCACTTT.

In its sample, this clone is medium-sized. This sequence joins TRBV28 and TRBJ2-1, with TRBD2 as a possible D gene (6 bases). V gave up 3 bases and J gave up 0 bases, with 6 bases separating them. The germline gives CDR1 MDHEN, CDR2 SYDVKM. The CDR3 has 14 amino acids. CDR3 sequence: CASSFGSSYNEQFF. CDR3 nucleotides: TGTGCCAGCAGTTTCGGGAGCTCCTACAATGAGCAGTTCTTC.

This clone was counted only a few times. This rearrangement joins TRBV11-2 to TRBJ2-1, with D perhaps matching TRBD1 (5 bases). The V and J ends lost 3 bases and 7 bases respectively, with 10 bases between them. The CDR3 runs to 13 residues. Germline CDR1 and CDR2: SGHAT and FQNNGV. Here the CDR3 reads CASSFFQGNEQFF. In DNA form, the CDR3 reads TGTGCCAGCAGCTTTTTCCAGGGAAATGAGCAGTTCTTC.

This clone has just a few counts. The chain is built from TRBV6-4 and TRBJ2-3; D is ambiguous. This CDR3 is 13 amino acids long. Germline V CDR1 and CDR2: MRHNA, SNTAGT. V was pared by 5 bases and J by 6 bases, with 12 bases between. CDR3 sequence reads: CASSILSGDTQYF. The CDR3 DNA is TGTGCCAGCAGTATACTTAGTGGCGATACGCAGTATTTT.

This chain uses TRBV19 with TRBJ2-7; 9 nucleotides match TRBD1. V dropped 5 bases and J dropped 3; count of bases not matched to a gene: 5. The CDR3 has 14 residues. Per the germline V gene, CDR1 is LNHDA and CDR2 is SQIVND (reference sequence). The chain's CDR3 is CASSSWTGDYEQYF. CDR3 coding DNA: TGTGCCAGTAGTTCATGGACAGGGGACTACGAGCAGTACTTC. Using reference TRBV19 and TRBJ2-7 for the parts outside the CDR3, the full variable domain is DGGITQSPKYLFRKEGQNVTLSCEQNLNHDAMYWYRQDPGQGLRLIYYSQIVNDFQKGDIAEGYSVSREKKESFPLTVTSAQKNPTAFYLCASSSWTGDYEQYFGPGTRLTVT.

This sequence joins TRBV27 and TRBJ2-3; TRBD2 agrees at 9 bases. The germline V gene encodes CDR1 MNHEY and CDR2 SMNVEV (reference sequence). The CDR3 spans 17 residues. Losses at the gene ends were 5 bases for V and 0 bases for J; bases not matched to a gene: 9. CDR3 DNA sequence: TGTGCCAGCAGTGACCTGGGACTAGCAGAGAGCACAGATACGCAGTATTTT. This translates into CASSDLGLAESTDTQYF.

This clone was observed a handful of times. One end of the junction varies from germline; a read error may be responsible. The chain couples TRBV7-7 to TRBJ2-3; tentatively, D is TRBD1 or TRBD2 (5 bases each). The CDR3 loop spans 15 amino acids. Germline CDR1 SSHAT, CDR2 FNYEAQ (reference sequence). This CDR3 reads CASSQAQEATDTQYF. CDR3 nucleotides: TGCGCCAGCAGCCAAGCACAGGAGGCAACAGATACGCAGTATTTT. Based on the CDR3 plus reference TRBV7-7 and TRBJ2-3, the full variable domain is GAGVSQSPRYKVTKRGQDVTLRCDPISSHATLYWYQQALGQGPEFLTYFNYEAQPDKSGLPSDRFSAERPEGSISTLTIQRTEQRDSAMYRCASSQAQEATDTQYFGPGTRLTVL.

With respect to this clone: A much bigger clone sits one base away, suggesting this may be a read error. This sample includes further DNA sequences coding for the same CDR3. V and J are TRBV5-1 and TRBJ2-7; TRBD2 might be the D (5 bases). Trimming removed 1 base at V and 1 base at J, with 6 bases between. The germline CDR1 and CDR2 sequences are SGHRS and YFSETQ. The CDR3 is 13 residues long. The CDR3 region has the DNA TGCGCCAGCAGCTTGACTAGTTCCTACGAGCAGTACTTC. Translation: CASSLTSSYEQYF.

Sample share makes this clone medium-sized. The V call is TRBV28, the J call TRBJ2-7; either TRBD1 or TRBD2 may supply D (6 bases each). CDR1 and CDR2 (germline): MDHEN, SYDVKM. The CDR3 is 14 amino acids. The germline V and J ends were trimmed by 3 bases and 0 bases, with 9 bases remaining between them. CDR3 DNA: TGTGCCAGCAGTTTCCGGGGGCTCTCCTACGAGCAGTACTTC. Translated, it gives CASSFRGLSYEQYF.

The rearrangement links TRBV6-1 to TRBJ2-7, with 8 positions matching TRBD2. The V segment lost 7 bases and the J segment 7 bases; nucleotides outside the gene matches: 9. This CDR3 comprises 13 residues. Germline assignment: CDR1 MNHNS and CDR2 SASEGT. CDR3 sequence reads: CASMGSGRSEQYF. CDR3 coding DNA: TGTGCCAGCATGGGGAGCGGGAGATCTGAGCAGTACTTC.

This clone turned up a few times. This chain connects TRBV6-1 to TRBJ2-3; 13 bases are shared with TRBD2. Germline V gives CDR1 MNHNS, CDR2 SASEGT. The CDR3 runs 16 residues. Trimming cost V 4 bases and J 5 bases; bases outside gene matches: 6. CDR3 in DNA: TGTGCCAGCAGTGTTAGGACTAGCGGGAGTGTAGATACGCAGTATTTT. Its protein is CASSVRTSGSVDTQYF.

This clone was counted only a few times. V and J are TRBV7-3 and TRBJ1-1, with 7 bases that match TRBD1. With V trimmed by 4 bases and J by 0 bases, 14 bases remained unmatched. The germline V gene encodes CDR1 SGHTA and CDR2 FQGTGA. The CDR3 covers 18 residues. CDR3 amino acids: CASSSRPGQAIVNTEAFF. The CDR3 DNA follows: TGTGCCAGCAGCTCCCGCCCTGGACAGGCGATAGTGAACACTGAAGCTTTCTTT.

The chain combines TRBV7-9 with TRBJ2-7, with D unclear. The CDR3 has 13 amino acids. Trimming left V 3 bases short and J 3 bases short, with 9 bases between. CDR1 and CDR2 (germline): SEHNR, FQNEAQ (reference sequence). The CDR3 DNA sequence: TGTGCCAGCAGCTTTACTTGGGGCTACGAGCAGTACTTC. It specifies CASSFTWGYEQYF. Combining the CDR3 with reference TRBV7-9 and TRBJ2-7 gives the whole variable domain DTGVSQNPRHKITKRGQNVTFRCDPISEHNRLYWYRQTLGQGPEFLTYFQNEAQLEKSRLLSDRFSAERPKGSFSTLEIQRTEQGDSAMYLCASSFTWGYEQYFGPGTRLTVT.

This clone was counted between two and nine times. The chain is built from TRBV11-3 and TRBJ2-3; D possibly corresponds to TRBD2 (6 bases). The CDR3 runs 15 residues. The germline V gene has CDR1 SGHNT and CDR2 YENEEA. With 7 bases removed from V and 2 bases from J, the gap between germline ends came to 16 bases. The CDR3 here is CASTVVGGTTDTQYF. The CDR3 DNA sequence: TGTGCCAGCACCGTAGTGGGGGGAACCACAGATACGCAGTATTTT.

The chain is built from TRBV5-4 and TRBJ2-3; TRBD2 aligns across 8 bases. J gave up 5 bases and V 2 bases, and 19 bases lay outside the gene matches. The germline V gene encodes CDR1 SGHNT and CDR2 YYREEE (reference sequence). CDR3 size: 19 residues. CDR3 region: CASSLGLGAGGAAGDTQYF. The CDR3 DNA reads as TGTGCCAGCAGCTTAGGGTTGGGGGCGGGAGGAGCTGCAGGAGATACGCAGTATTTT.